This TCR beta chain was recovered during a study of blood T cell repertoires in COVID-19. Whole-study context: Whether acute or convalescent, the COVID-19 samples came from the United States, Italy and Spain.

This clone was counted once. V was shortened by 4 bases and J by 1 base, with 13 bases between the two germline ends. CDR3 length: 15 amino acids. Germline CDR1 is MNHEY and CDR2 is SVGAGI. Original methodology: Counts of nucleated cells, estimated from reference gene primer amplification, were obtained. Data came from immunoSEQ multiplex PCR; TCRdb stores just in-frame clones and leaves some out. The D gene and trimming were derived from the DNA, and the V and J assignments and clone size from that table. Here the sample spans under 250,000 clones, about four fifths being singletons. The TCR comes from a man aged 35 to 55 with active or convalescent COVID-19. This chain uses TRBV6-5 with TRBJ1-1; D is unclear. Sequenced sample: peripheral blood. The CDR3 loop is CASSSLGIRNTEAFF. The CDR3 nucleotides are TGTGCCAGCAGTTCCCTCGGGATCCGGAACACTGAAGCTTTCTTT.